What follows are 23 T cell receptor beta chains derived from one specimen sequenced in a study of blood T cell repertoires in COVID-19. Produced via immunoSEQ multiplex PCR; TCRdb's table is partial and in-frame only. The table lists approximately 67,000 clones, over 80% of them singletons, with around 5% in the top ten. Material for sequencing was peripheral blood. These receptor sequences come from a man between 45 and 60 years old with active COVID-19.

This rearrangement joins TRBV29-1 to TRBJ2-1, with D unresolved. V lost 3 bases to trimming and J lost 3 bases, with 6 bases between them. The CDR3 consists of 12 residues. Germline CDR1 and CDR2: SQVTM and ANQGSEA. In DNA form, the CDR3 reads TGCAGCGTTGATCGGAGCTACAATGAGCAGTTCTTC. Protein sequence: CSVDRSYNEQFF.

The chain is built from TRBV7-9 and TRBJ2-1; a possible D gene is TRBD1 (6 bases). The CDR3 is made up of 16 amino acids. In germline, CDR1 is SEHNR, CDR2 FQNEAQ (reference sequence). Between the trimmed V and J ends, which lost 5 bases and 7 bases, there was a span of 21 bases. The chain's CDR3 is CASSLHDRPKGNEQFF. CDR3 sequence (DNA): TGTGCCAGCAGCCTACACGACAGGCCAAAAGGTAATGAGCAGTTCTTC.

The CDR3 spells CASSLSEWQPQHF. CDR3 DNA: TGTGCCAGCAGTCTCTCGGAGTGGCAGCCCCAGCATTTT. J is TRBJ1-5 and V is TRBV2; unclear D gene. With 5 bases removed from V and 7 bases from J, the gap between germline ends came to 12 bases. This CDR3 spans 13 amino acids. Germline loops: CDR1 SNHLY, CDR2 FYNNEI.

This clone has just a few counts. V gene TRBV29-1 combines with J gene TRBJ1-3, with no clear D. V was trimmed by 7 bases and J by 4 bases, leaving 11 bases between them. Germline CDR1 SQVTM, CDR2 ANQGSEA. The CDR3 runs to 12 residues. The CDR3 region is CSGLRGGNTIYF. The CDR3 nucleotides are TGCAGCGGCTTACGAGGGGGAAACACCATATATTTT. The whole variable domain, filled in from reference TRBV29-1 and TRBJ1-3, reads SAVISQKPSRDICQRGTSLTIQCQVDSQVTMMFWYRQQPGQSLTLIATANQGSEATYESGFVIDKFPISRPNLTFSTLTVSNMSPEDSSIYLCSGLRGGNTIYFGEGSWLTVV.

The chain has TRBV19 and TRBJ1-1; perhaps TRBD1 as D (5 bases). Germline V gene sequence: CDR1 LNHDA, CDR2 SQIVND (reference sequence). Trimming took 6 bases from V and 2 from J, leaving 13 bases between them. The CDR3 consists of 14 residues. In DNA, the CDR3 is TGTGCCAGTAGGACGGGACTCGCCAACACTGAAGCTTTCTTT. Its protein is CASRTGLANTEAFF.

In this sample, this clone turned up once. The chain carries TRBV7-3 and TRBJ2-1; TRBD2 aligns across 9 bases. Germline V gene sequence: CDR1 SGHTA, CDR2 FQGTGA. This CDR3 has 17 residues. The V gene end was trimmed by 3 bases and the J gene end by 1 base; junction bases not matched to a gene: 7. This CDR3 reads CASSFGSGSKSYNEQFF. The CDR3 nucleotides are TGTGCCAGCAGCTTCGGTAGCGGGAGTAAATCCTACAATGAGCAGTTCTTC.

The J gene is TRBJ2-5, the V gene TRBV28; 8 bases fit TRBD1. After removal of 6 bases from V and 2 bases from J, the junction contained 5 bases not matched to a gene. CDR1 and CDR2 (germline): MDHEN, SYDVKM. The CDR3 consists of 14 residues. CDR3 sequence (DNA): TGTGCCAGCAGGCTCACAGGGGGACAAGAGACCCAGTACTTC. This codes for CASRLTGGQETQYF. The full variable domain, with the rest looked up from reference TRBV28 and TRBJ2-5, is DVKVTQSSRYLVKRTGEKVFLECVQDMDHENMFWYRQDPGLGLRLIYFSYDVKMKEKGDIPEGYSVSREKKERFSLILESASTNQTSMYLCASRLTGGQETQYFGPGTRLLVL.

The CDR3 nucleotides read TGTGCCAGCAGTGAAAGACTAGCGGGAGCATCAGATACGCAGTATTTT. Translating gives CASSERLAGASDTQYF. The chain combines TRBV2 with TRBJ2-3, with TRBD2 matching 12 bases. The germline V gene encodes CDR1 SNHLY and CDR2 FYNNEI. After removal of 2 bases from V and 4 bases from J, the junction contained 4 bases not matched to a gene. The CDR3 has 16 amino acids.

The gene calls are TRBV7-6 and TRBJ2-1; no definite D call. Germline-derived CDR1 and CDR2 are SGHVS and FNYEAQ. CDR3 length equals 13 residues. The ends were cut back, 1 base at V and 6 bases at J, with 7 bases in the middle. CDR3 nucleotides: TGTGCCAGCAGCTTAGACACGATCAATGAGCAGTTCTTC. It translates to CASSLDTINEQFF.

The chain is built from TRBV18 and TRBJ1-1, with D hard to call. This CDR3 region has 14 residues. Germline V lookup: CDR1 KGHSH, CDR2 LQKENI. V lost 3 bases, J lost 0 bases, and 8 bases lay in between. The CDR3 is CASSPGAMNTEAFF. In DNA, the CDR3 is TGTGCCAGCTCACCGGGCGCTATGAACACTGAAGCTTTCTTT.

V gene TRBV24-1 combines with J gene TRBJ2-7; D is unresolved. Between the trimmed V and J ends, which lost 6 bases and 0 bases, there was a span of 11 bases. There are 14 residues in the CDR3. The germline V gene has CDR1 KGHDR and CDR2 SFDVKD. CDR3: CATSPGSYSYEQYF. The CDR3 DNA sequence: TGTGCCACCAGTCCCGGGTCCTACTCCTACGAGCAGTACTTC.

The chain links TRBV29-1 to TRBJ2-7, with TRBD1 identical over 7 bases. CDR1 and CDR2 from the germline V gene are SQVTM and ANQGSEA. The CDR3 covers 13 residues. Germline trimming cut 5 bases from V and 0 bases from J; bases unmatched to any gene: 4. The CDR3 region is CSVRQGFSYEQYF. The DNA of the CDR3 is TGCAGCGTTCGACAGGGCTTCTCCTACGAGCAGTACTTC.

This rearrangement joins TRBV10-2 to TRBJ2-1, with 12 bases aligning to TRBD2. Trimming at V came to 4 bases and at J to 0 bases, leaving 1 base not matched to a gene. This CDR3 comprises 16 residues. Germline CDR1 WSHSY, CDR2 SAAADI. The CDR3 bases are TGCGCCAGCAGTGTGACTAGCGGGGGCTCCTACAATGAGCAGTTCTTC. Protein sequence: CASSVTSGGSYNEQFF.

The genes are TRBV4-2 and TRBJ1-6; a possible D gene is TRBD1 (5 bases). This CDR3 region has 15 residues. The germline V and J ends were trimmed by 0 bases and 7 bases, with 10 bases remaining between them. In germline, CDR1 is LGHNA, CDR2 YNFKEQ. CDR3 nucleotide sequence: TGTGCCAGCAGCCAAGACACAGGCGCAAATTCACCCCTCCACTTT. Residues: CASSQDTGANSPLHF.

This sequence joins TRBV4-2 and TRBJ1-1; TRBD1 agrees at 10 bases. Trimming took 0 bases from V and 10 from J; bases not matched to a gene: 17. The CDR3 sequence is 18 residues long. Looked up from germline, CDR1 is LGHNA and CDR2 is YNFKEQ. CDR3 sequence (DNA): TGTGCCAGCAGCCAAGAAACGACAGGGGGCGCATCTATTTTATTAGCTTTCTTT. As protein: CASSQETTGGASILLAFF.

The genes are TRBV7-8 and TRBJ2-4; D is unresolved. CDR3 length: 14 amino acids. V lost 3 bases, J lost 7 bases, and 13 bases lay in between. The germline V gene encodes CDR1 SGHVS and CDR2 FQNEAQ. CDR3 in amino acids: CASSLLEASNIQYF. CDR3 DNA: TGTGCCAGCAGCTTGCTAGAGGCAAGCAACATTCAGTACTTC.

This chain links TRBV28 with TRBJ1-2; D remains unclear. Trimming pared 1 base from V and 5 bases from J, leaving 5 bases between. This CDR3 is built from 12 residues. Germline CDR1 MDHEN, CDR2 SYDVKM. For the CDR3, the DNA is TGTGCCAGCAGTTTATATCAATATGGCTACACCTTC. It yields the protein CASSLYQYGYTF.

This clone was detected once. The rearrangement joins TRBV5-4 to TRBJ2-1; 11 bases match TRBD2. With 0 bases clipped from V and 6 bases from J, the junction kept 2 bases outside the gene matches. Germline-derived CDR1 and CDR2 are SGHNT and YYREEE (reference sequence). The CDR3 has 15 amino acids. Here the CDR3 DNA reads TGTGCCAGCAGCTTGGGTAGCGGGAGGGCCAATGAGCAGTTCTTC. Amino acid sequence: CASSLGSGRANEQFF.

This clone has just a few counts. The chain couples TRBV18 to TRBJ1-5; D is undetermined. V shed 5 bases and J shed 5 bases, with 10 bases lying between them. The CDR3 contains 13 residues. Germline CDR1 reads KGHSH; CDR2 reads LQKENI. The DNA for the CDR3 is TGTGCCAGCTCAAGGACTGCTGATCAGCCCCAGCATTTT. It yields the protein CASSRTADQPQHF.

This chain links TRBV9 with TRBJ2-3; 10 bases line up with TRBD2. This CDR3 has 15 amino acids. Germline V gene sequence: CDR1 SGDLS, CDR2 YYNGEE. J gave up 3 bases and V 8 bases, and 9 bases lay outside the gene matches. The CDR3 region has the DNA TGTGCCAGTTGTAAGGGACTAGCGATTACAGATACGCAGTATTTT. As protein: CASCKGLAITDTQYF.

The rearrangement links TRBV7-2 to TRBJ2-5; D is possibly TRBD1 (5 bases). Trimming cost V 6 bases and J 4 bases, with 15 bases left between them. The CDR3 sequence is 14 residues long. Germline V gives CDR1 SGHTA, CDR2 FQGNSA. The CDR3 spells CASSRQGNRETQYF. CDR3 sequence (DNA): TGTGCCAGCAGTCGCCAGGGAAACAGAGAGACCCAGTACTTC. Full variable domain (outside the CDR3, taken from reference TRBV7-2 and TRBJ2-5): GAGVSQSPSNKVTEKGKDVELRCDPISGHTALYWYRQSLGQGLEFLIYFQGNSAPDKSGLPSDRFSAERTGGSVSTLTIQRTQQEDSAVYLCASSRQGNRETQYFGPGTRLLVL.

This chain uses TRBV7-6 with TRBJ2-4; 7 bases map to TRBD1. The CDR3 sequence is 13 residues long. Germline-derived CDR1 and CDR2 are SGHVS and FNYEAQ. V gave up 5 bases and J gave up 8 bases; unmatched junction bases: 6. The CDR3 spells CASSAGGQDIQYF. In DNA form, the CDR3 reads TGTGCCAGCAGCGCTGGCGGACAGGACATTCAGTACTTC.

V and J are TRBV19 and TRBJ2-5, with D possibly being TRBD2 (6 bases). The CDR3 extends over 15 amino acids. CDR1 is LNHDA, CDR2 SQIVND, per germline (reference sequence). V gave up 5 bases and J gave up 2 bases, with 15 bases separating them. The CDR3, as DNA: TGTGCCAGTAGTCGCGGAGGGCCGAGGCAAGAGACCCAGTACTTC. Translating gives CASSRGGPRQETQYF.